The next 32 T cell receptor beta chains were all read from a single sample in a study of human T cells and chemical hapten exposure (dated by TCRdb to the early 2020s). Sample time point, as interpreted from the label and publication: patch test 1, 2 weeks after DPC sensitization. According to the study, the label for this sample's treatment or condition signals: therapeutic diphenylcyclopropenone sensitization with weekly scalp DPC. The library was built by means of RACE. Sequencing instrument: NextSeq 500. TCRdb reran the public reads through fastp at Q25 and MiXCR, keeping productive beta chains. Each CDR3 protein gets just one entry, which takes the most common genes and DNA from the rows behind it. The sample contains some 91,000 distinct CDR3 sequences, around 12% of them found a single time. Of the sample, approximately 2.1% is held by the ten largest clones. Sample: whole blood, taken in connection with sensitization to the hapten diphenylcyclopropenone (DPC). The receptors were gathered from a woman aged 40 to 50 with alopecia areata. Some clones in this sample may be carry-over from other donors' samples.

For this clonotype: A single base separates this from a much larger clone, so it may be a read error. The chain employs TRBV24-1 and TRBJ2-2, with D possibly matching TRBD2 (5 bases). The CDR3 covers 16 residues. Germline-derived CDR1 and CDR2 are KGHDR and SFDVKD. The ends were cut back, 1 base at V and 6 bases at J, with 14 bases in the middle. CDR3 sequence reads: CATSDFRGLSSGELFF. In nucleotides, the CDR3 is TGTGCCACCAGTGATTTCCGGGGTTTGAGCTCCGGGGAGCTGTTTTTT.

The chain couples TRBV3-1 to TRBJ1-6, with TRBD1 identical over 7 bases. Trimming removed 3 bases from V and 5 bases from J; junction bases left unmatched: 1. The CDR3 loop spans 14 amino acids. Germline CDR1 and CDR2: LGHDT and YNNKEL (reference sequence). The CDR3 loop is CASSHQGDNSPLHF. The CDR3 DNA follows: TGTGCCAGCAGCCACCAGGGGGATAATTCACCCCTCCACTTT.

This sequence joins TRBV27 and TRBJ2-1; the D gene could be TRBD1 or TRBD2 (6 bases each). Germline-derived CDR1 and CDR2 are MNHEY and SMNVEV (reference sequence). The V and J ends lost 3 bases and 7 bases respectively, with 13 bases between them. The CDR3 sequence is 14 residues long. CDR3 DNA sequence: TGTGCCAGCAGTTTTAACCGAGGGGGGAATGAGCAGTTCTTC. Translated: CASSFNRGGNEQFF.

The gene calls are TRBV7-2 and TRBJ1-1; D gene ambiguous. Germline V lookup: CDR1 SGHTA, CDR2 FQGNSA. With 5 bases removed from V and 1 base from J, the gap between germline ends came to 11 bases. The CDR3 is 14 amino acids. CDR3 sequence reads: CASSPPGANTEAFF. The DNA of the CDR3 is TGTGCCAGCAGCCCGCCAGGCGCGAACACTGAAGCTTTCTTT. The complete variable domain, with remaining parts taken from reference TRBV7-2 and TRBJ1-1, reads GAGVSQSPSNKVTEKGKDVELRCDPISGHTALYWYRQSLGQGLEFLIYFQGNSAPDKSGLPSDRFSAERTGGSVSTLTIQRTQQEDSAVYLCASSPPGANTEAFFGQGTRLTVV.

This clonotype was detected only a few times. The CDR3 region has the DNA TGTGCCAGCCTACGGGGGTCCGCCGGCTACACCTTC. Its protein product is CASLRGSAGYTF. The chain recombines TRBV12-3 or TRBV12-4 with TRBJ1-2; possible D gene TRBD1, 5 bases. Trimming removed 8 bases at V and 8 bases at J, with 15 bases between. The CDR3 runs 12 residues.

This clonotype was detected a few times. The chain carries TRBV7-9 and TRBJ2-1, with TRBD2 identical over 9 bases. V gave up 3 bases and J gave up 5 bases; unmatched junction bases: 5. Germline V gene sequence: CDR1 SEHNR, CDR2 FQNEAQ (reference sequence). This CDR3 has 15 amino acids. Here the CDR3 DNA reads TGTGCCAGCAGCTTCTTAGCGGGAGTTCACAATGAGCAGTTCTTC. Translated: CASSFLAGVHNEQFF.

The CDR3 DNA reads TGTGCCAGCAGTCCGCGACTAGCGGGAGGGTCTGAGACGCAGTATTTT. It specifies CASSPRLAGGSETQYF. The J gene is TRBJ2-3, the V gene TRBV12-3 or TRBV12-4; 14 bases map to TRBD2. Losses at the gene ends were 5 bases for V and 9 bases for J; bases not matched to a gene: 10. The CDR3 totals 16 residues.

This clonotype was seen many times. This chain links TRBV5-3 with TRBJ2-1; maybe TRBD2 (6 bases). TRBV5-3 carries the ORF label, with uncertain function. The CDR3 spans 15 residues. V was shortened by 4 bases and J by 4 bases, with 15 bases between the two germline ends. The CDR3 DNA sequence: TGTGCCAGAAGCCCCACCCGGAGGGATTACAATGAGCAGTTCTTC. Protein: CARSPTRRDYNEQFF.

This clonotype turned up a few times. The gene calls are TRBV4-3 and TRBJ1-1, with 8 nucleotides matching TRBD1. Germline assignment: CDR1 LGHNA and CDR2 YSLEER. The V segment lost 2 bases and the J segment 7 bases; nucleotides outside the gene matches: 21. The CDR3 spans 19 residues. Written as DNA, the CDR3 is TGCGCCAGCAGCCAAAACCTGGGCAGGGGGCGCCAGGGTTACTTTGAAGCTTTCTTT. It codes for CASSQNLGRGRQGYFEAFF.

This clonotype showed up just a few times. This sequence joins TRBV20-1 and TRBJ2-2, with 7 bases identical to TRBD2. CDR3 length equals 15 residues. V dropped 5 bases and J dropped 3; count of bases not matched to a gene: 9. Germline CDR1 is DFQATT and CDR2 is SNEGSKA (reference sequence). Here the CDR3 reads CSASPTSRHTGELFF. The CDR3 coding sequence is TGCAGTGCTTCCCCGACTAGCAGGCACACCGGGGAGCTGTTTTTT.

The V and J genes are TRBV29-1 and TRBJ1-4; 7 bases fit TRBD1. The CDR3 contains 12 residues. Germline V gene sequence: CDR1 SQVTM, CDR2 ANQGSEA. V lost 6 bases and J lost 8; bases outside the gene matches: 6. This chain's CDR3 is CSVTGTSEKLFF. In DNA form, the CDR3 reads TGCAGCGTGACAGGGACCAGCGAAAAACTGTTTTTT.

This clonotype has just a few counts. V gene TRBV6-2 or TRBV6-3 combines with J gene TRBJ1-5; no clear D. The CDR3 length is 11 residues. The V and J ends lost 2 bases and 6 bases respectively, with 2 bases between them. Germline V gene data show CDR1 as MNHEY and CDR2 as SVGEGT. The CDR3 DNA is TGTGCCAGCAGTTACAGTCAGCCCCAGCATTTT. It yields the protein CASSYSQPQHF.

This clonotype turned up a few times. V is TRBV3-1 and J is TRBJ2-5; perhaps TRBD1 as D (6 bases). CDR3 length equals 14 residues. Germline loops: CDR1 LGHDT, CDR2 YNNKEL (reference sequence). V lost 4 bases, J lost 1 base, and 10 bases lay in between. CDR3 amino acids: CASSPRDTQETQYF. The CDR3 region has the DNA TGTGCCAGCAGCCCCCGGGACACCCAAGAGACCCAGTACTTC.

The chain recombines TRBV20-1 with TRBJ2-1; D is perhaps TRBD2 (6 bases). The V end was cut by 3 bases, the J end by 0 bases, with 12 bases between. There are 15 residues in the CDR3. Germline V gives CDR1 DFQATT, CDR2 SNEGSKA (reference sequence). This CDR3 is CSARITGLSYNEQFF. The CDR3 DNA reads TGCAGTGCTAGGATAACGGGACTCTCCTACAATGAGCAGTTCTTC.

This clonotype has just a few counts. CDR3 nucleotides: TGCAGCGTTGTTGAGGACAGGGGGCTTGGTCAGCCCCAGCATTTT. This gives the protein CSVVEDRGLGQPQHF. The J gene is TRBJ1-5, the V gene TRBV29-1; 11 bases match TRBD1. Trimming removed 4 bases from V and 6 bases from J; junction bases left unmatched: 8. Germline V CDR1 and CDR2: SQVTM, ANQGSEA. This CDR3 is 15 amino acids long.

This chain links TRBV6-2 or TRBV6-3 with TRBJ2-5; 7 bases match TRBD1. There are 13 residues in the CDR3. CDR1 MNHEY and CDR2 SVGEGT come from the germline V gene. V gave up 6 bases and J gave up 2 bases; unmatched junction bases: 3. CDR3 protein: CASRGQAQETQYF. DNA for the CDR3: TGTGCCAGCAGAGGACAGGCGCAAGAGACCCAGTACTTC.

The genes are TRBV20-1 and TRBJ2-1, with 10 bases identical to TRBD2. V was clipped by 2 bases and J by 8 bases; unmatched bases: 6. CDR3 length equals 14 residues. From germline, CDR1 is DFQATT and CDR2 SNEGSKA (reference sequence). CDR3 coding DNA: TGCAGTGCTAGACGTAGCGGGAGGTCGGATGAGCAGTTCTTC. This sequence encodes CSARRSGRSDEQFF.

This clonotype appeared a few times. The chain couples TRBV19 to TRBJ2-1, with 8 bases matching TRBD2. Germline V gives CDR1 LNHDA, CDR2 SQIVND (reference sequence). CDR3 length: 14 residues. The V segment lost 6 bases and the J segment 5 bases; nucleotides outside the gene matches: 6. The CDR3 loop is CASRAGGWDNEQFF. CDR3 bases: TGTGCCAGTAGGGCGGGAGGTTGGGACAATGAGCAGTTCTTC.

The chain employs TRBV19 and TRBJ2-3; TRBD2 is a possible D gene (6 bases). The CDR3 contains 13 residues. Trimming shortened V by 7 bases and J by 5 bases, and 13 bases separated the two germline ends. Germline V lookup: CDR1 LNHDA, CDR2 SQIVND (reference sequence). The CDR3 here is CASTPGGRDTQYF. The CDR3 bases are TGTGCCAGTACCCCCGGAGGGAGAGATACGCAGTATTTT.

This clonotype appeared a few times. This chain joins TRBV25-1 and TRBJ1-1, with D unclear. The CDR3 has 14 amino acids. V was trimmed by 5 bases and J by 0 bases, leaving 10 bases between them. The germline CDR1 and CDR2 sequences are MGHDK and SYGVNS. The CDR3 nucleotides are TGTGCCAGCAGTACCCGGACGGTGAACACTGAAGCTTTCTTT. Its protein is CASSTRTVNTEAFF.

This clonotype appeared a few times. This sequence joins TRBV7-2 and TRBJ2-1; TRBD2 agrees at 10 bases. The CDR3 is 15 amino acids. Losses at the gene ends were 5 bases for V and 2 bases for J; bases not matched to a gene: 3. Germline lookup yields CDR1 SGHTA and CDR2 FQGNSA. As DNA, the CDR3 is TGTGCCAGCAGCGCTAGCGGGAGAACCTACAATGAGCAGTTCTTC. Translation: CASSASGRTYNEQFF. Based on the CDR3 plus reference TRBV7-2 and TRBJ2-1, the full variable domain is GAGVSQSPSNKVTEKGKDVELRCDPISGHTALYWYRQSLGQGLEFLIYFQGNSAPDKSGLPSDRFSAERTGGSVSTLTIQRTQQEDSAVYLCASSASGRTYNEQFFGPGTRLTVL.

V usage is TRBV28 and J usage is TRBJ1-4, with D perhaps matching TRBD1 (6 bases). V was shortened by 2 bases and J by 10 bases, with 23 bases between the two germline ends. CDR3 length: 17 amino acids. Germline V gene data show CDR1 as MDHEN and CDR2 as SYDVKM. CDR3 coding DNA: TGTGCCAGCAGTTTACCCCGAACAGGGAGTGGGATAGGAAAACTGTTTTTT. Translated, it gives CASSLPRTGSGIGKLFF.

The rearrangement links TRBV20-1 to TRBJ1-6; a weak D match, TRBD1 (5 bases). V was cut by 4 bases and J by 7 bases, with 11 bases left in between. CDR3 length: 13 residues. Germline CDR1 is DFQATT and CDR2 is SNEGSKA (reference sequence). The DNA of the CDR3 is TGCAGTGCTACACGGGACGTAAATTCACCCCTCCACTTT. Protein product: CSATRDVNSPLHF.

The V and J genes are TRBV7-2 and TRBJ2-7; D tentatively reads TRBD1 or TRBD2 (5 bases each). In germline, CDR1 is SGHTA, CDR2 FQGNSA. The CDR3 consists of 15 residues. V was trimmed by 2 bases and J by 3 bases, leaving 14 bases between them. The CDR3 DNA is TGTGCCAGCAGCTTAAGTGTAGGGGACCTCTACGAGCAGTACTTC. Translation gives CASSLSVGDLYEQYF.

This clonotype was observed a few times. This rearrangement joins TRBV7-9 to TRBJ2-5; no clear D gene. The V and J ends lost 1 base and 7 bases respectively, with 13 bases between them. The germline gives CDR1 SEHNR, CDR2 FQNEAQ (reference sequence). The CDR3 totals 14 residues. The CDR3 loop reads CASSLEAAVGTQYF. As DNA, the CDR3 is TGTGCCAGCAGCTTAGAGGCGGCAGTGGGGACCCAGTACTTC.

The V and J genes are TRBV3-1 and TRBJ1-5; no clear D gene. Germline assignment: CDR1 LGHDT and CDR2 YNNKEL (reference sequence). Trimming shortened V by 4 bases and J by 4 bases, and 8 bases separated the two germline ends. The CDR3 covers 13 residues. The CDR3 DNA reads TGTGCCAGCAGCCCTCAGGAGAATCAGCCCCAGCATTTT. Protein: CASSPQENQPQHF.

This clonotype has a count of ten or more. This rearrangement joins TRBV5-4 to TRBJ2-1; D might be TRBD2 (6 bases). Trimming cost V 5 bases and J 0 bases, with 15 bases left between them. The V gene's germline CDR1 is SGHNT and CDR2 YYREEE (reference sequence). This CDR3 is built from 16 residues. The CDR3 sequence is CASSGRYGSSYNEQFF. The CDR3 nucleotides are TGTGCCAGCAGTGGACGGTACGGGAGCTCCTACAATGAGCAGTTCTTC.

This clonotype was detected only a few times. The chain combines TRBV7-8 with TRBJ2-6; D might be TRBD1 or TRBD2, each matching 5 bases. The CDR3 extends over 18 amino acids. Trimming cost V 5 bases and J 1 base, with 18 bases left between them. Germline V gene sequence: CDR1 SGHVS, CDR2 FQNEAQ. Here the CDR3 reads CASSPRDQLMSGANVLTF. DNA of the CDR3: TGTGCCAGCAGCCCCCGGGACCAACTAATGTCTGGGGCCAACGTCCTGACTTTC.

This clonotype was observed a handful of times. The genes are TRBV7-2 and TRBJ2-7, with 7 bases aligning to TRBD1. This CDR3 spans 13 amino acids. Trimming at V came to 4 bases and at J to 3 bases, leaving 3 bases not matched to a gene. CDR1 and CDR2 (germline): SGHTA, FQGNSA. The CDR3 nucleotides are TGTGCCAGCAGCTGGGGACAGTTCTACGAGCAGTACTTC. Amino acids: CASSWGQFYEQYF.

The chain carries TRBV11-2 and TRBJ2-2; D possibly corresponds to TRBD2 (6 bases). Germline CDR1 and CDR2: SGHAT and FQNNGV. V shed 0 bases and J shed 5 bases, with 13 bases lying between them. The CDR3 sequence is 16 residues long. CDR3 DNA sequence: TGTGCCAGCAGCTTAGATCGTAGCGGAGGGACCGGGGAGCTGTTTTTT. This codes for CASSLDRSGGTGELFF.

The CDR3 protein is CASTVGVLETQYF. For the CDR3, the DNA is TGTGCCAGCACCGTTGGGGTTTTGGAGACCCAGTACTTC. This chain joins TRBV11-1 and TRBJ2-5; D ambiguous. This CDR3 is built from 13 residues. The germline V gene has CDR1 SGHAT and CDR2 FQDESV (reference sequence). V was clipped by 7 bases and J by 5 bases, with 14 bases between them.

This clonotype was detected many times. CDR3 residues: CASRDRLAGETQYF. The CDR3 DNA sequence: TGTGCCAGCAGGGACAGACTAGCGGGAGAGACCCAGTACTTC. The gene calls are TRBV7-6 and TRBJ2-5; 10 bases match TRBD2. Germline CDR1 reads SGHVS; CDR2 reads FNYEAQ. V lost 6 bases to trimming and J lost 4 bases; unmatched junction nucleotides: 5. This CDR3 has 14 residues.